This entry describes one TCR beta chain. What it recognizes is unknown. Produced via immunoSEQ multiplex PCR; TCRdb's table is partial and in-frame only. The table has some 300,000 clones, about 80% seen once. This record comes from a study of cytotoxic CD8 clonotypes in ibrutinib-treated CLL. Points from the study as a whole: At ibrutinib response, clonality increased, and at progression it declined back toward baseline. Public clonotypes, rarely seen, contracted or held steady on treatment.

This CDR3 has 16 residues. From germline, CDR1 is LNHDA and CDR2 SQIVND (reference sequence). Trimming removed 3 bases at V and 2 bases at J, with 13 bases between. The source was PBMCs, collected before ibrutinib treatment. The sequence derives from a human donor with chronic lymphocytic leukemia. The chain links TRBV19 to TRBJ1-4; D is ambiguous. The CDR3 loop is CASSIRGVETNEKLFF. In nucleotides, the CDR3 is TGTGCCAGTAGTATCCGTGGGGTTGAGACTAATGAAAAACTGTTTTTT.